Below are 26 T cell receptor beta chains sequenced from a single sample in a study of T cell responses to AZD1222 COVID-19 vaccine. TCRdb's table, derived via immunoSEQ multiplex PCR, lists solely in-frame clones and lacks some. The sample contains more than 65,000 clones, roughly 85% of which appear only once. Material: peripheral blood, obtained 28 days after the second AZD1222 dose. Every receptor here comes from an adult who received the AZD1222 COVID-19 vaccine.

The chain recombines TRBV30 with TRBJ1-2; D call uncertain. Germline-derived CDR1 and CDR2 are GTSNPN and SVGIG (reference sequence). V lost 0 bases and J lost 5, with 7 bases in between. This CDR3 region has 12 residues. The DNA for the CDR3 is TGTGCCTGGAGTGTAATAGGGTATGGCTACACCTTC. Protein sequence: CAWSVIGYGYTF.

Comments on this clone: The sample has other DNA sequences that encode this CDR3 too. The CDR3: CASSPGSYNEQFF. The CDR3, as DNA: TGTGCCAGTAGTCCGGGGTCTTACAATGAGCAGTTCTTC. V usage is TRBV19 and J usage is TRBJ2-1; a weak D match, TRBD2 (5 bases). The length of the CDR3 is 13 residues. Per germline, CDR1 LNHDA and CDR2 SQIVND (reference sequence). The V gene lost 5 bases and the J gene lost 4 bases, with 9 bases spanning the gap.

The chain employs TRBV5-1 and TRBJ2-7, with a tentative D call TRBD2 (5 bases). CDR3 size: 15 residues. The V end lost 0 bases, the J end lost 0 bases, and 10 bases lay between the germline ends. Per the germline V gene, CDR1 is SGHRS and CDR2 is YFSETQ. DNA for the CDR3: TGCGCCAGCAGCTTGGGGTCGGGGATCTCCTACGAGCAGTACTTC. Translated, it gives CASSLGSGISYEQYF.

The V and J genes are TRBV24-1 and TRBJ1-2; D might be TRBD1 (6 bases). V lost 2 bases and J 8 bases, leaving 11 bases between the germline ends. The CDR3 extends over 13 amino acids. Germline loops: CDR1 KGHDR, CDR2 SFDVKD. The CDR3 loop is CATSDSDSRGYTF. DNA of the CDR3: TGTGCCACCAGTGATTCGGACAGCCGGGGCTACACCTTC.

J is TRBJ1-2 and V is TRBV5-1; no firm D call. The CDR3 consists of 11 residues. V was clipped by 5 bases and J by 8 bases, with 10 bases between them. CDR1 and CDR2 from the germline V gene are SGHRS and YFSETQ. The CDR3 bases are TGCGCCAGCAGGGGCACCTCGGGCTACACCTTC. This codes for CASRGTSGYTF.

The chain uses TRBV7-9 and TRBJ2-1, with 11 bases fitting TRBD1. The CDR3 runs to 16 residues. J lost 9 bases, V lost 4 bases, and 11 bases had no gene match. Looked up from germline, CDR1 is SEHNR and CDR2 is FQNEAQ (reference sequence). The chain's CDR3 is CASSSPPGQGDGEQFF. In DNA, the CDR3 is TGTGCCAGCAGCTCACCACCGGGACAGGGGGATGGTGAGCAGTTCTTC.

This clone was seen only a few times. The chain joins TRBV27 to TRBJ1-5; 9 nucleotides line up with TRBD1. The V gene end was trimmed by 4 bases and the J gene end by 5 bases; junction bases not matched to a gene: 3. The CDR3 is made up of 14 amino acids. The germline CDR1 and CDR2 sequences are MNHEY and SMNVEV (reference sequence). The CDR3 spells CASSSGQGYQPQHF. The CDR3, as DNA: TGTGCCAGCAGTTCCGGACAGGGGTATCAGCCCCAGCATTTT.

This chain uses TRBV11-2 with TRBJ2-7, with D possibly TRBD1 on 7 matching bases. V was clipped by 4 bases and J by 6 bases, with 19 bases between them. This CDR3 has 15 residues. Germline assignment: CDR1 SGHAT and CDR2 FQNNGV. CDR3 sequence: CASSSIGGRGGEQYF. The CDR3 DNA follows: TGTGCCAGCAGCTCCATAGGGGGCAGGGGAGGCGAGCAGTACTTC.

CDR3: CAIKSGGTDTQYF. CDR3 bases: TGTGCCATCAAAAGCGGGGGTACAGATACGCAGTATTTT. The genes are TRBV10-3 and TRBJ2-3, with 8 nucleotides matching TRBD2. Germline CDR1 and CDR2: ENHRY and SYGVKD. This CDR3 has 13 residues. With V trimmed by 7 bases and J by 3 bases, 3 bases remained unmatched.

The V call is TRBV19, the J call TRBJ2-5; 8 nucleotides match TRBD2. Germline V gene lookup returns CDR1 LNHDA and CDR2 SQIVND (reference sequence). J lost 5 bases, V lost 5 bases, and 13 bases had no gene match. The CDR3 covers 16 residues. The DNA of the CDR3 is TGTGCCAGTAGTTTTGGTAGCGGGGACTTGGGGGAGACCCAGTACTTC. Its translation: CASSFGSGDLGETQYF.

V usage is TRBV3-1 (or the pseudogene TRBV3-2) and J usage is TRBJ1-1; D gene unclear. CDR3 size: 14 residues. From germline, CDR1 is LGHDT and CDR2 YNNKEL (reference sequence). V lost 1 base and J lost 1, with 7 bases in between. CDR3 nucleotides: TGTGCCAGCAGCCAAGGGTGGGCGAACACTGAAGCTTTCTTT. Translation gives CASSQGWANTEAFF.

The chain employs TRBV12-3 or TRBV12-4 and TRBJ1-1; possible D gene TRBD1, 5 bases. Trimming removed 2 bases from V and 2 bases from J, with 6 bases in between. The CDR3 loop spans 13 amino acids. The CDR3 DNA sequence: TGTGCCAGCAGTTTATGGGACAACACTGAAGCTTTCTTT. Its translation is CASSLWDNTEAFF.

This clone was detected only once. The chain recombines TRBV28 with TRBJ2-5; D is ambiguous. CDR3 length: 14 residues. V lost 6 bases and J 2 bases, leaving 13 bases between the germline ends. Germline V gene lookup returns CDR1 MDHEN and CDR2 SYDVKM. The CDR3 is CASSLTGPQETQYF. The CDR3 bases are TGTGCCAGCAGCCTCACTGGCCCTCAAGAGACCCAGTACTTC. Variable domain in full (rest from reference TRBV28 and TRBJ2-5): DVKVTQSSRYLVKRTGEKVFLECVQDMDHENMFWYRQDPGLGLRLIYFSYDVKMKEKGDIPEGYSVSREKKERFSLILESASTNQTSMYLCASSLTGPQETQYFGPGTRLLVL.

J is TRBJ2-1 and V is TRBV4-3, with D possibly matching TRBD1 (6 bases). From germline, CDR1 is LGHNA and CDR2 YSLEER. This CDR3 has 16 amino acids. The V end lost 4 bases, the J end lost 6 bases, and 19 bases lay between the germline ends. CDR3 in amino acids: CASSPYAGTKGNEQFF. Written as DNA, the CDR3 is TGCGCCAGCAGCCCCTATGCCGGGACAAAGGGCAATGAGCAGTTCTTC.

This chain uses TRBV28 with TRBJ1-3; 10 bases match TRBD1. The CDR3 is 15 residues long. CDR1 and CDR2 from the germline V gene are MDHEN and SYDVKM. Losses at the gene ends were 6 bases for V and 1 base for J; bases not matched to a gene: 3. This chain's CDR3 is CASRGQGLSGNTIYF. The CDR3 DNA reads TGTGCCAGCAGGGGACAGGGGTTGTCTGGAAACACCATATATTTT.

The chain has TRBV5-4 and TRBJ2-1; 12 bases map to TRBD2. The CDR3 sequence is 15 residues long. The junction had 4 bases not matched to a gene; V was cut back by 1 base and J by 8 bases. Germline loops: CDR1 SGHNT, CDR2 YYREEE (reference sequence). The CDR3 here is CASSLKTSGSDEQFF. DNA of the CDR3: TGTGCCAGCAGCTTGAAGACTAGCGGGAGTGATGAGCAGTTCTTC.

The chain is built from TRBV28 and TRBJ1-6; D is possibly TRBD1 (6 bases). V lost 6 bases and J 8 bases, leaving 20 bases between the germline ends. Per the germline V gene, CDR1 is MDHEN and CDR2 is SYDVKM. CDR3 size: 16 residues. CDR3 region: CASRYLTGGLDSPLHF. CDR3 nucleotide sequence: TGTGCCAGCAGGTATCTGACAGGCGGCTTGGATTCACCCCTCCACTTT.

J is TRBJ2-3 and V is TRBV7-2, with D perhaps TRBD2 (5 bases). The germline V and J ends were trimmed by 7 bases and 1 base, with 9 bases remaining between them. Germline values: CDR1 SGHTA, CDR2 FQGNSA. This CDR3 has 13 amino acids. The chain's CDR3 is CASTHGGTDTQYF. DNA for the CDR3: TGTGCCAGCACACACGGGGGCACAGATACGCAGTATTTT.

The CDR3 region is CASSLSGGSSGNTIYF. In DNA, the CDR3 is TGCGCCAGCAGCTTATCAGGGGGGAGCTCTGGAAACACCATATATTTT. This sequence joins TRBV5-1 and TRBJ1-3; 7 bases match TRBD1. With 2 bases clipped from V and 0 bases from J, the junction kept 5 bases outside the gene matches. This CDR3 region has 16 residues. Germline V gene data show CDR1 as SGHRS and CDR2 as YFSETQ.

This rearrangement joins TRBV3-1 (or the pseudogene TRBV3-2) to TRBJ1-3, with unresolved D. Trimming stripped 3 bases from V and 2 bases from J, with 14 bases between. Germline-derived CDR1 and CDR2 are LGHDT and YNNKEL (reference sequence). This CDR3 has 16 residues. The CDR3 here is CASSQWGDWAGNTIYF. CDR3 DNA sequence: TGTGCCAGCAGCCAGTGGGGAGACTGGGCTGGAAACACCATATATTTT.

The chain uses TRBV28 and TRBJ1-2; D might be TRBD1 (5 bases). Germline V gene lookup returns CDR1 MDHEN and CDR2 SYDVKM. V was pared by 4 bases and J by 3 bases, with 18 bases between. This CDR3 is 16 amino acids long. The CDR3 sequence: CASSSYAGDYYYGYTF. For the CDR3, the DNA is TGTGCCAGCAGTTCCTATGCGGGGGACTATTACTATGGCTACACCTTC.

Remarks on this clone: The identical CDR3 is also encoded by other nucleotide sequences in the sample. The chain combines TRBV27 with TRBJ1-5; D gene ambiguous. This CDR3 is 13 amino acids long. The V gene lost 0 bases and the J gene lost 2 bases, with 2 bases spanning the gap. Per germline, CDR1 MNHEY and CDR2 SMNVEV (reference sequence). The CDR3 sequence: CASSLSGNQPQHF. The CDR3 DNA reads TGTGCCAGCAGTTTATCGGGCAATCAGCCCCAGCATTTT.

The chain is built from TRBV19 and TRBJ1-1; D might be TRBD1 (5 bases). Trimming removed 7 bases from V and 1 base from J, with 19 bases in between. Per the germline V gene, CDR1 is LNHDA and CDR2 is SQIVND (reference sequence). The CDR3 sequence is 16 residues long. CDR3 in DNA: TGTGCCAGTACCCCACGCCAGGCAGGGAGGAACACTGAAGCTTTCTTT. It codes for CASTPRQAGRNTEAFF.

This chain joins TRBV27 and TRBJ1-1; perhaps TRBD1 as D (5 bases). The CDR3 is 13 amino acids. The germline V gene has CDR1 MNHEY and CDR2 SMNVEV (reference sequence). Trimming removed 2 bases from V and 3 bases from J, with 7 bases in between. Written as DNA, the CDR3 is TGTGCCAGCAGTTTAAACAGGTACACTGAAGCTTTCTTT. Its protein is CASSLNRYTEAFF.

V usage is TRBV7-2 and J usage is TRBJ2-7; 8 positions match TRBD1. Germline assignment: CDR1 SGHTA and CDR2 FQGNSA. The V gene end was trimmed by 5 bases and the J gene end by 4 bases; junction bases not matched to a gene: 10. This CDR3 spans 15 amino acids. The CDR3 DNA reads TGTGCCAGCAGCACCAACGGCAGGGGGCTGTACGAGCAGTACTTC. It specifies CASSTNGRGLYEQYF.

This clone showed up just a few times. The gene calls are TRBV30 and TRBJ1-1; no definite D call. Trimming took off 3 bases at V and 7 bases at J, with 12 bases between the two ends. The CDR3 contains 12 residues. CDR1 is GTSNPN, CDR2 SVGIG, per germline (reference sequence). Here the CDR3 reads CAWSRDGYEAFF. For the CDR3, the DNA is TGTGCCTGGAGCCGAGACGGGTATGAAGCTTTCTTT.